This section outlines one T cell receptor (beta chain) sequence together with its context. The V gene lost 0 bases and the J gene lost 1 base, with 6 bases spanning the gap. Germline V gene data show CDR1 as GTSNPN and CDR2 as SVGIG (reference sequence). The CDR3 length is 13 residues. Produced via immunoSEQ multiplex PCR; TCRdb's table is partial and in-frame only. Of 40,000 to 50,000 clones listed, roughly 90% were seen once; the top ten hold roughly 48%. The sample comes from a study of OX40 agonist ivuxolimab in advanced cancers. This clonotype was sampled from an adult with an advanced solid tumor such as melanoma, head and neck, liver or kidney cancer. This rearrangement joins TRBV30 to TRBJ1-1; unclear D gene. Sequencing was performed on CD4+ or CD8+ T cells sorted from blood, taken in a trial of the OX40 agonist ivuxolimab. DNA of the CDR3: TGTGCCTGGAGTGTAGGCAAGAACACTGAAGCTTTCTTT. Encoded protein: CAWSVGKNTEAFF.